This TCR beta chain is from a study of T cell responses to AZD1222 COVID-19 vaccine (dated by TCRdb to 2020 to 2023). Describing the broader study: A total of 233 trial participants underwent TCR sequencing, of whom about 210 received two doses of AZD1222 and some 25 received two doses of the MenACWY control vaccine. Enrollment into the trials was organized by age into subgroups of 18-55, 56-69 and 70-plus years, and those subgroups contained roughly 140, 27 and 60 TCR-sequenced participants, respectively.

Worth noting for this clone: This clone's antigen is unknown. Base-call qualities are not available, and no considerably larger clone is one nucleotide away.

The CDR3 regions of human TCRbeta chains were analyzed by immunosequencing. The authors processed their data as follows. TCRs in the repertoires were matched against a reference library of SARS-CoV-2-specific TCRs that had been generated with the MIRA antigen-specificity platform. Breadth was defined as the fraction of unique TCRs that were SARS-CoV-2-associated, and depth was defined as the fraction of total T cells that were SARS-CoV-2-associated. Using the MIRA data, each spike-specific TCR was assigned both to the spike region to which the TCR was reactive and to a CD4 or CD8 class. Log10-transformed breadth and depth values were compared by one-way ANOVA with Sidak's multiple comparisons tests. As stored in TCRdb, this immuneACCESS dataset retains in-frame rearrangements with V and J assigned. A fraction of the clones does not appear; measured against another copy, unresolved V genes explain less than half of the discrepancy, and the remainder lacks a known reason. The V and J calls and clone size are taken from that table; D and trimming were inferred from the DNA. The table for this sample lists about 100,000 clones; about 89% of them were counted only once. The ten largest account for roughly 10% of the sample.

Findings and caveats that apply to the study as a whole: Because no samples from the day 14 peak response were available, repertoires could be characterized only after the peak T cell response. Most participants were white British and females outnumbered males, and the authors suggested that clonal diversity may have been underestimated. The 56-69-year group was small, and its depth increase did not reach significance, likely because of low power. The whole spike protein was spanned by vaccine-associated CD4 TCRs, and dominant responses were seen in regions 160-218 and 743-854. After two AZD1222 doses, spike-specific TCR breadth and depth were significantly higher than at day 0 and than in MenACWY recipients. Conclusions about previously exposed vaccinees are limited because only a handful of AZD1222 recipients were SARS-CoV-2 seropositive at baseline. Reportedly, close to half of the unique spike-specific TCRs recognized epitopes lying outside the regions that are mutated in the B.1.351 and B.1.1.7 variants.

Reading the label with the study, this specimen's time point is: about 28 days (+/-7) after the second vaccine dose. AZD1222 recipients given second doses at about 4 weeks or at about 12 weeks were pooled, since spike-specific TCR depth and breadth were not found to differ between the two schedules. Samples from vaccinated people were obtained from the UK trials COV001 and COV002, which included a single-blind randomized controlled phase 2/3 trial of AZD1222 (ChAdOx1 nCoV-19) in healthy adults. For TCRbeta chain sequencing, PBMC samples were collected from trial participants at day 0 and at day 28 after the second dose. The germline V gene gives CDR1 as KGHSH and CDR2 as LQKENI. Germline trimming: 3 bases from V, 0 bases from J; junction bases outside gene matches: 16. Its CDR3 holds 20 amino acids, cysteine through phenylalanine. Just CDR3 DNA is preserved here, 60 bases in frame from base 1.

The rearranged segments are TRBV18 and TRBJ2-1; 8 central bases correspond to TRBD2. The source of this sequence is an adult who received the AZD1222 COVID-19 vaccine. The specimen was peripheral blood, collected 28 days after the second AZD1222 dose. The DNA reads TGTGCCAGCTCACCCTTTGGGGTCGGGCGGGGGGCAAGCTCCTACAATGAGCAGTTCTTC. This sequence encodes CASSPFGVGRGASSYNEQFF.